A selection of T cell receptor beta chains follows, all from one sample in a study of control samples from healthy donors and cancer patients. The data were produced by immunoSEQ multiplex PCR, yet TCRdb's version contains in-frame clones alone and is incomplete. The sample holds 85,000 to 120,000 clones, roughly 94% seen once. The specimen sequenced was blood. These TCRs come from a woman aged 18-30 years in good health. The CDR3 runs from the conserved cysteine through the conserved F or W. Each record gives: V gene, CDR3 length, CDR3 protein.

TRBV29-1	12	CSALEQGNGYTF
TRBV30	12	CAWSKTRETQYF
TRBV6-1	16	CASSESGDKRTDTQYF
TRBV5-6	15	CASSFGGQGNYGYTF
TRBV5-1	16	CASSKPSGGSTYEQYF
TRBV6-5	13	CAMASGDPYEQYF
TRBV4-1	16	CASSQDGQLQNTEAFF
TRBV19	13	CASSSASGNTIYF
TRBV5-1	15	CASRLGAQNNQPQHF
TRBV2	17	CASSEIGSGTGGTEAFF
TRBV10-2	14	CASTRRGGTGELFF
TRBV6-6	13	CAGCGGMNTEAFF
TRBV18	17	CASSPLILGQGGTEAFF
TRBV9	13	CASSSGPNTEAFF
TRBV7-9	15	CASSERAGANSPLHF
TRBV19	15	CASSIPRGSNQPQHF
TRBV5-1	14	CASSLSGGRDTQYF
TRBV6-4	13	CASSNSEYNEQFF
TRBV7-2	14	CASSLGTANTEAFF
TRBV21-1	15	CASSNRGLGNQPQHF
TRBV4-1	17	CASSQVIATATNEKLFF
TRBV3-1/TRBV3-2	13	CASSHPTYYEQYF
TRBV7-6	15	CASSPTGAGNSPLHF
TRBV10-3	14	CATERDRSYNEQFF
TRBV18	15	CASSPPRAFNEKLFF
TRBV30	15	CAWSDGTSGRAGQYF
TRBV19	13	CASIRGDGETQYF
TRBV29-1	13	CSVWGGAPYEQYF
TRBV6-5	14	CASSYGVSSYEQYF
TRBV6-4	15	CASSDSSGGANEQFF
TRBV4-2	13	CASSQERGSPLHF
TRBV5-6	14	CASSFTGPGETQYF